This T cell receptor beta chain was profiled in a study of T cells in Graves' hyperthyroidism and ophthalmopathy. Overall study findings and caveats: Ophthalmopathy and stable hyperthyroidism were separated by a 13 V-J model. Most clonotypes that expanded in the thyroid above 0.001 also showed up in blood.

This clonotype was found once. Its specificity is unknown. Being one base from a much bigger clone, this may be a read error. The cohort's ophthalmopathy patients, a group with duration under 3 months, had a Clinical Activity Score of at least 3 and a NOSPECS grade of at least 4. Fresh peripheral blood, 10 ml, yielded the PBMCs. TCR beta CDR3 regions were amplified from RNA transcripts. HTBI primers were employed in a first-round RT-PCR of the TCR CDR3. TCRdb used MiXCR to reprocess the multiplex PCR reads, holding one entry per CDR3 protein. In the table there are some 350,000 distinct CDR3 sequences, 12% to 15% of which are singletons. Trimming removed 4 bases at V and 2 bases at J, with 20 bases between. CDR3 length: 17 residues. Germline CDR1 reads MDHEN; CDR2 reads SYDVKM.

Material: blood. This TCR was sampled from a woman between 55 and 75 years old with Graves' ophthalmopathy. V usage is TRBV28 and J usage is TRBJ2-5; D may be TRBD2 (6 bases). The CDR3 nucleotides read TGTGCCAGCAGTTCATCTCGGCGGGGCAGTCCACAAGAGACCCAGTACTTC. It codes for CASSSSRRGSPQETQYF.